Presented here are 5 T cell receptor beta chains from one specimen sequenced in a study of chemoradiotherapy in HPV16-positive cancers. Clones were sequenced by immunoSEQ multiplex PCR, and TCRdb holds only the in-frame ones, with some missing. This sample has around 30,000 clones, with roughly nine tenths found just once. Sequenced material: blood, taken from a patient who underwent chemoradiotherapy. These receptors came from a human donor with HPV-associated anogenital cancer.

J is TRBJ2-3 and V is TRBV9; 9 bases map to TRBD1. Looked up from germline, CDR1 is SGDLS and CDR2 is YYNGEE. There are 14 residues in the CDR3. Unmatched junction bases numbered 5, after V lost 3 bases and J lost 6 bases. CDR3 sequence reads: CASSADRGLDTQYF. CDR3 in DNA: TGTGCCAGCAGCGCGGACAGGGGTTTGGATACGCAGTATTTT.

The chain is built from TRBV4-3 and TRBJ1-1; D may be TRBD1 (5 bases). This CDR3 is built from 15 residues. Germline V CDR1 and CDR2: LGHNA, YSLEER. V lost 0 bases to trimming and J lost 3 bases, with 11 bases between them. This CDR3 reads CASSQDHVGDTEAFF. DNA of the CDR3: TGCGCCAGCAGCCAAGACCACGTAGGGGACACTGAAGCTTTCTTT.

The chain recombines TRBV5-1 with TRBJ2-7, with D uncertain. Germline CDR1 reads SGHRS; CDR2 reads YFSETQ. The CDR3 runs 14 residues. Between the trimmed V and J ends, which lost 0 bases and 6 bases, there was a span of 13 bases. The CDR3 sequence is CASSLAEPVGEQYF. The CDR3, as DNA: TGCGCCAGCAGCTTGGCCGAACCGGTAGGCGAGCAGTACTTC. The full variable domain, rest sourced from reference TRBV5-1 and TRBJ2-7, is KAGVTQTPRYLIKTRGQQVTLSCSPISGHRSVSWYQQTPGQGLQFLFEYFSETQRNKGNFPGRFSGRQFSNSRSEMNVSTLELGDSALYLCASSLAEPVGEQYFGPGTRLTVT.

V and J are TRBV27 and TRBJ2-7, with D perhaps TRBD1 or TRBD2 (5 bases each). This CDR3 comprises 13 residues. The germline CDR1 and CDR2 sequences are MNHEY and SMNVEV (reference sequence). Trimming took 6 bases from V and 4 from J, leaving 13 bases between them. The CDR3 nucleotides are TGTGCCAGCAGCAGGGACCCATCTTACGAGCAGTACTTC. The encoded protein is CASSRDPSYEQYF.

The chain joins TRBV18 to TRBJ2-7; no reliable D call. Germline V gene lookup returns CDR1 KGHSH and CDR2 LQKENI. The V end lost 2 bases, the J end lost 6 bases, and 8 bases lay between the germline ends. CDR3 size: 12 residues. The CDR3 is CASSPALGEQYF. The CDR3 region has the DNA TGTGCCAGCTCACCAGCACTTGGCGAGCAGTACTTC.